These T cell receptor beta chains were read from a single sample in a study of blood T cell repertoires in COVID-19. Data came from immunoSEQ multiplex PCR; TCRdb stores just in-frame clones and leaves some out. The sample has 200,000 to 250,000 clones, 75% to 85% seen once. The sample comprised peripheral blood. The receptors here all came from a woman aged 80 or over with COVID-19, enrolled during active disease. The CDR3 runs from the conserved cysteine through the conserved F or W. A D gene is named only where the DNA matches it firmly. The size of a clone is reported for some rows only, either as once, few or many, or as a class for expanded clones.

D: -
size: -
V: TRBV11-3
J: TRBJ2-7
DNA: TGTGCCAGCAGCCCCGGCCCGGGGGGCACCGGCGAGCAGTACTTC
CDR3: CASSPGPGGTGEQYF

D: -
size: -
V: TRBV11-2
J: TRBJ2-3
DNA: TGTGCCAGCAGCTTAGAAAGGGGAGATACGCAGTATTTT
CDR3: CASSLERGDTQYF

D: -
size: -
V: TRBV19
J: TRBJ1-1
DNA: TGTGCCAGTATACCAAAGGGAGGGGTGGACACTGAAGCTTTCTTT
CDR3: CASIPKGGVDTEAFF

D: -
size: few
V: TRBV3-1/TRBV3-2
J: TRBJ1-1
DNA: TGTGCCAGCAGCCACGGGAGTGGGACTGAAGCTTTCTTT
CDR3: CASSHGSGTEAFF

D: TRBD1
size: few
V: TRBV2
J: TRBJ1-5
DNA: TGTGCCAGCAGTACGGACAGGGGCAATCAGCCCCAGCATTTT
CDR3: CASSTDRGNQPQHF

D: -
size: -
V: TRBV28
J: TRBJ1-2
DNA: TGTGCCAGCAGGTCTCAGGCTGGTGGCTACACCTTC
CDR3: CASRSQAGGYTF

D: -
size: few
V: TRBV5-1
J: TRBJ2-1
DNA: TGCGCCAGCAACCGGTTGGGGGCCGGGTACAATGAGCAGTTCTTC
CDR3: CASNRLGAGYNEQFF

D: -
size: -
V: TRBV18
J: TRBJ1-2
DNA: TGTGCCAGCTCACACCGGGACGGGGGCTATGGCTACACCTTC
CDR3: CASSHRDGGYGYTF

D: -
size: -
V: TRBV5-4
J: TRBJ2-2
DNA: TGTGCCAGCAGCTTGTCCGAGGGGGGGCTAAGTGGGGAGCTGTTTTTT
CDR3: CASSLSEGGLSGELFF

D: -
size: once
V: TRBV7-9
J: TRBJ1-2
DNA: TGTGCCAGCAGCTTGACAAGAGGCTACACCTTC
CDR3: CASSLTRGYTF